This is a list of T cell receptor beta chains from one sample in a study of monozygotic twins with cystic fibrosis. Assay: immunoSEQ multiplex PCR; the TCRdb copy retains only in-frame clones and omits some. The table lists 34,000 or so clones, 92% of them singletons. Input material: blood. The receptors were gathered from a girl aged 2-15 years with cystic fibrosis. Both conserved end residues are part of each CDR3. D genes are given only for firm matches. Clone size is stated in some rows and not others, as once, few, many or a class when expanded.

d_call j_call clone_size v_call cdr3_aa cdr3_nt
NA TRBJ1-2 NA TRBV30 CAWYPSGYGYTF TGTGCCTGGTACCCTTCAGGTTATGGCTACACCTTC
TRBD1 TRBJ1-1 NA TRBV30 CAWSPGQGMSTEAFF TGTGCCTGGAGCCCCGGACAGGGGATGAGCACTGAAGCTTTCTTT
TRBD2 TRBJ2-7 NA TRBV7-2 CASSLESGTSRYEQYF TGTGCCAGCAGCTTAGAAAGTGGGACTAGCCGTTACGAGCAGTACTTC
NA TRBJ1-5 NA TRBV27 CASSFTASGPQHF TGTGCCAGCAGTTTCACAGCCTCAGGGCCCCAGCATTTT
TRBD1 TRBJ2-1 NA TRBV30 CAWSSGTGADEQFF TGTGCCTGGAGTAGTGGGACAGGGGCGGATGAGCAGTTCTTC
NA TRBJ2-3 NA TRBV7-8 CASSLVLNGFTDTQYF TGTGCCAGCAGCTTAGTTCTGAACGGGTTCACAGATACGCAGTATTTT
NA TRBJ2-6 NA TRBV19 CASSIVRVSGANVLTF TGTGCCAGTAGTATAGTTAGGGTCTCTGGGGCCAACGTCCTGACTTTC
NA TRBJ2-7 NA TRBV12-5 CASGLFGMDYEQYF TGTGCTAGTGGTTTGTTCGGCATGGACTACGAGCAGTACTTC
NA TRBJ1-1 NA TRBV29-1 CSVDSQAFF TGCAGCGTTGACAGTCAGGCTTTCTTT
NA TRBJ1-1 NA TRBV6-6 CASSPSSEAFF TGTGCCAGCAGTCCGTCGTCTGAAGCTTTCTTT
TRBD1 TRBJ1-2 NA TRBV13 CASSYLTGPNYGYTF TGTGCCAGCAGCTACCTGACAGGGCCTAACTATGGCTACACCTTC
TRBD1 TRBJ2-5 once TRBV29-1 CSVSGTGAGQTQYF TGCAGCGTTTCCGGGACAGGGGCGGGACAGACCCAGTACTTC
NA TRBJ2-1 NA TRBV6-5 CASSFRNEQFF TGTGCCAGCAGTTTTAGGAATGAGCAGTTCTTC
NA TRBJ1-1 NA TRBV2 CASSVSATEAFF TGTGCCAGCAGTGTCAGTGCCACTGAAGCTTTCTTT
TRBD1 TRBJ1-2 NA TRBV27 CASSATGGFGYTF TGTGCCAGCAGTGCGACAGGGGGTTTTGGCTACACCTTC
TRBD1 TRBJ2-7 NA TRBV30 CAWSTGQGEYEQYF TGTGCCTGGAGTACGGGACAGGGGGAGTACGAGCAGTACTTC
NA TRBJ2-1 NA TRBV7-6 CASSLRSGKSYNEQFF TGTGCCAGCAGCTTAAGGTCAGGGAAATCTTACAATGAGCAGTTCTTC
TRBD2 TRBJ2-3 NA TRBV4-1 CASSQGLAGPSTDTQYF TGCGCCAGCAGCCAAGGACTAGCGGGGCCTAGCACAGATACGCAGTATTTT
NA TRBJ2-2 few TRBV7-6 CASSSGSLGGELFF TGTGCCAGCAGCTCCGGGAGCCTTGGCGGGGAGCTGTTTTTT
TRBD1 TRBJ1-1 NA TRBV5-6 CASSDQTGRGTEAFF TGTGCCAGCAGCGACCAGACAGGGAGGGGCACTGAAGCTTTCTTT
NA TRBJ1-5 NA TRBV7-8 CASSLPILQGRYSQPQHF TGTGCCAGCAGCTTACCGATTTTACAGGGAAGGTACAGTCAGCCCCAGCATTTT
TRBD1 TRBJ1-1 NA TRBV2 CASSLNTGEEGPMNTEAFF TGTGCCAGCAGTTTAAACACAGGGGAAGAGGGTCCCATGAACACTGAAGCTTTCTTT
TRBD1 TRBJ1-2 NA TRBV2 CASTGQGADGYTF TGTGCCAGCACCGGACAGGGGGCGGACGGCTACACCTTC
TRBD2 TRBJ2-5 NA TRBV6-6 CASRGLAEGQETQYF TGTGCCAGCAGGGGGCTAGCGGAGGGTCAAGAGACCCAGTACTTC
NA TRBJ2-1 NA TRBV7-7 CASSPDGYNEQFF TGTGCCAGCAGCCCGGACGGTTACAATGAGCAGTTCTTC
TRBD1 TRBJ1-2 NA TRBV7-9 CASSPQTTGGKNYGYTF TGTGCCAGCAGCCCACAAACGACAGGGGGGAAAAACTATGGCTACACCTTC
NA TRBJ1-3 NA TRBV15 CATKELNTIYF TGTGCCACCAAGGAACTAAACACCATATATTTT
NA TRBJ2-5 once TRBV6-1 CASRHTGGETQYF TGTGCCAGCAGACACACAGGAGGGGAGACCCAGTACTTC
NA TRBJ2-1 NA TRBV29-1 CSAWGRGGNDFNEQFF TGCAGCGCCTGGGGCAGGGGAGGCAACGACTTCAATGAGCAGTTCTTC
TRBD2 TRBJ2-3 NA TRBV5-5 CASSPGALAGGFDTQYF TGTGCCAGCAGCCCGGGAGCCCTAGCGGGAGGGTTCGATACGCAGTATTTT
NA TRBJ2-1 NA TRBV4-2 CASSQGGNEQFF TGTGCCAGCAGCCAAGGAGGTAATGAGCAGTTCTTC
NA TRBJ1-1 NA TRBV4-1 CASSQPIQEVPFF TGCGCCAGCAGCCAACCGATACAGGAGGTACCTTTCTTT
TRBD1 TRBJ1-2 NA TRBV6-1 CASSELFQGGGYTF TGTGCCAGCAGTGAACTCTTTCAGGGGGGTGGCTACACCTTC
TRBD2 TRBJ2-1 NA TRBV27 CASSLAGTLYNEQFF TGTGCCAGCAGTCTAGCGGGCACGCTATACAATGAGCAGTTCTTC
NA TRBJ1-5 NA TRBV2 CASSESHSTLGAQHF TGTGCCAGCAGTGAATCCCACTCTACCTTGGGAGCCCAGCATTTT
TRBD1 TRBJ1-2 NA TRBV7-8 CASSLGDRGGYTF TGTGCCAGCAGCTTAGGGGACAGGGGTGGCTACACCTTC
NA TRBJ2-1 once TRBV12-5 CASGSSLTGSSYNEQFF TGTGCTAGTGGTTCCTCCTTGACAGGAAGCTCCTACAATGAGCAGTTCTTC
NA TRBJ1-5 NA TRBV7-8 CASSLAPGNSNQPQHF TGTGCCAGCAGCTTAGCCCCAGGGAATAGCAATCAGCCCCAGCATTTT
TRBD2 TRBJ2-5 NA TRBV5-4 CASSSPGLAEAFGETQYF TGTGCCAGCAGCTCACCTGGACTAGCAGAGGCGTTTGGAGAGACCCAGTACTTC
NA TRBJ1-1 NA TRBV30 CAWTLLDTEAFF TGTGCCTGGACCCTCTTGGACACTGAAGCTTTCTTT
NA TRBJ2-7 NA TRBV19 CASSQGQNEQYF TGTGCCAGTAGCCAGGGACAAAACGAGCAGTACTTC
TRBD2 TRBJ2-7 NA TRBV29-1 CSVEEAASGSNYEQYF TGCAGCGTTGAAGAGGCGGCTAGCGGGAGTAACTACGAGCAGTACTTC
NA TRBJ2-5 NA TRBV5-6 CASSLGGAETQYF TGTGCCAGCAGCTTGGGTGGGGCAGAGACCCAGTACTTC
NA TRBJ2-7 NA TRBV12-5 CASGLSSGSVVSEQYF TGTGCTAGTGGTTTATCGTCCGGGAGCGTGGTCTCCGAGCAGTACTTC
TRBD2 TRBJ2-1 NA TRBV13 CASSLDGGGSSYNEQFF TGTGCCAGCAGCTTAGATGGGGGAGGGAGCTCCTACAATGAGCAGTTCTTC
NA TRBJ1-1 few TRBV4-3 CASSPTTAIMNTEAFF TGCGCCAGCAGCCCCACGACAGCGATCATGAACACTGAAGCTTTCTTT
TRBD1 TRBJ2-2 NA TRBV2 CASRETGEDTGELFF TGTGCCAGCAGAGAGACAGGGGAGGACACCGGGGAGCTGTTTTTT
TRBD1 TRBJ2-1 NA TRBV4-3 CASSPWTGVSYNEQFF TGCGCCAGCAGCCCTTGGACAGGGGTCTCCTACAATGAGCAGTTCTTC
TRBD2 TRBJ2-5 NA TRBV29-1 CSVEEGGLAAYWYQETQYF TGCAGCGTTGAAGAGGGGGGACTAGCGGCGTATTGGTACCAAGAGACCCAGTACTTC
TRBD1 TRBJ1-2 NA TRBV6-6 CASSLTGSGYTF TGTGCCAGCAGTTTGACAGGGTCCGGCTACACCTTC